The next 29 T cell receptor beta chains were all read from a single sample in a study of blood T cell repertoires in COVID-19. The assay was immunoSEQ multiplex PCR, and TCRdb's table has in-frame clones only and misses some. This sample has roughly 190,000 clones, with approximately 84% found just once. The specimen sequenced was peripheral blood. Receptors were obtained from a woman in her sixties or seventies with active or convalescent COVID-19.

This clone has a handful of counts. This sequence joins TRBV2 and TRBJ1-6; D gene ambiguous. The CDR3 totals 13 residues. V shed 6 bases and J shed 4 bases, with 7 bases lying between them. Germline CDR1 reads SNHLY; CDR2 reads FYNNEI. This CDR3 is CASRVTYNSPLHF. The CDR3 nucleotides are TGTGCCAGCAGGGTGACATATAATTCACCCCTCCACTTT.

A note on this clone: The junction does not match germline at one end; this may be a read error. The chain combines TRBV7-9 with TRBJ2-1; 7 bases match TRBD2. Germline CDR1 and CDR2: SEHNR and FQNEAQ (reference sequence). The CDR3 is 13 residues long. As DNA, the CDR3 is TGTGCCAGCAGCTTAGGTTCTAGCGGTCCGACGGTCTTC. Encoded protein: CASSLGSSGPTVF.

The chain couples TRBV28 to TRBJ1-6, with D possibly matching TRBD1 (6 bases). This CDR3 is 13 amino acids long. CDR1 is MDHEN, CDR2 SYDVKM, per germline. V lost 6 bases to trimming and J lost 7 bases, with 10 bases between them. The CDR3 DNA reads TGTGCCAGCAGCCCCGACAGGAATTCACCCCTCCACTTT. This translates into CASSPDRNSPLHF.

The chain uses TRBV19 and TRBJ2-2; D is ambiguous. Trimming took 1 base from V and 6 from J, leaving 9 bases between them. In germline, CDR1 is LNHDA, CDR2 SQIVND (reference sequence). The CDR3 runs 14 residues. DNA for the CDR3: TGTGCCAGTAGTATAGGAAACCGGGCCGGGGAGCTGTTTTTT. It translates to CASSIGNRAGELFF.

V gene TRBV30 combines with J gene TRBJ1-2, with D perhaps matching TRBD1 (6 bases). V shed 0 bases and J shed 4 bases, with 18 bases lying between them. This CDR3 has 16 residues. Germline assignment: CDR1 GTSNPN and CDR2 SVGIG (reference sequence). For the CDR3, the DNA is TGTGCCTGGAGTGTACGGACCAGGGGATCCTCCTATGGCTACACCTTC. As protein: CAWSVRTRGSSYGYTF.

This clone was counted a few times. The chain uses TRBV5-6 and TRBJ2-6; D gene uncertain. The CDR3 covers 15 residues. V was pared by 0 bases and J by 0 bases, with 4 bases between. CDR1 and CDR2 from the germline V gene are SGHDT and YYEEEE. This CDR3 is CASSLVHSGANVLTF. The CDR3 DNA reads as TGTGCCAGCAGCTTGGTCCACTCTGGGGCCAACGTCCTGACTTTC.

In DNA form, the CDR3 reads TGTGCCAGCCGACCCGGGACAGCCTACAATGAGCAGTTCTTC. Protein product: CASRPGTAYNEQFF. This chain links TRBV19 with TRBJ2-1, with 7 bases matching TRBD1. CDR1 LNHDA and CDR2 SQIVND come from the germline V gene (reference sequence). V was pared by 9 bases and J by 2 bases, with 7 bases of the junction left unmatched. The CDR3 runs to 14 residues.

The count of this clone is one. The J gene is TRBJ1-6, the V gene TRBV28, with TRBD1 as a possible D gene (5 bases). The CDR3 length is 15 residues. V was clipped by 4 bases and J by 7 bases, with 14 bases between them. Per germline, CDR1 MDHEN and CDR2 SYDVKM. The CDR3 region has the DNA TGTGCCAGCAGTTCCTTAGGGGATGGGAATTCACCCCTCCACTTT. Translation gives CASSSLGDGNSPLHF. Variable domain in full (rest from reference TRBV28 and TRBJ1-6): DVKVTQSSRYLVKRTGEKVFLECVQDMDHENMFWYRQDPGLGLRLIYFSYDVKMKEKGDIPEGYSVSREKKERFSLILESASTNQTSMYLCASSSLGDGNSPLHFGNGTRLTVT.

J is TRBJ2-3 and V is TRBV25-1, with D possibly matching TRBD2 (6 bases). Per germline, CDR1 MGHDK and CDR2 SYGVNS. Trimming took off 11 bases at V and 1 base at J, with 16 bases between the two ends. This CDR3 comprises 14 residues. The CDR3 is CAGGRSDGTDTQYF. The CDR3 nucleotides are TGTGCCGGAGGGCGGTCGGACGGCACAGATACGCAGTATTTT.

The chain couples TRBV19 to TRBJ2-7, with D possibly matching TRBD2 (6 bases). Germline V lookup: CDR1 LNHDA, CDR2 SQIVND (reference sequence). The V gene lost 6 bases and the J gene lost 1 base, with 13 bases spanning the gap. The CDR3 runs to 14 residues. The CDR3 DNA sequence: TGTGCCAGTAGCCAGGAAGCGGGTTCCTACGAGCAGTACTTC. Amino acid sequence: CASSQEAGSYEQYF.

The chain is built from TRBV2 and TRBJ2-7, with D perhaps matching TRBD2 (6 bases). The germline CDR1 and CDR2 sequences are SNHLY and FYNNEI. This CDR3 is 13 amino acids long. Between the trimmed V and J ends, which lost 7 bases and 2 bases, there was a span of 12 bases. CDR3 in amino acids: CASTPGGTYEQYF. CDR3 in DNA: TGTGCCAGCACCCCTGGGGGGACCTACGAGCAGTACTTC.

This sequence joins TRBV6-1 and TRBJ2-7; D possibly corresponds to TRBD2 (5 bases). There are 14 residues in the CDR3. V gave up 3 bases and J gave up 2 bases, with 11 bases separating them. Germline CDR1 and CDR2: MNHNS and SASEGT. CDR3 residues: CASSEPGLPYEQYF. CDR3 bases: TGTGCCAGCAGTGAGCCGGGATTGCCCTACGAGCAGTACTTC.

The chain carries TRBV2 and TRBJ2-1; 11 bases are shared with TRBD2. The CDR3 spans 19 residues. V was clipped by 4 bases and J by 0 bases; unmatched bases: 11. The germline V gene encodes CDR1 SNHLY and CDR2 FYNNEI. This CDR3 is CASSVLAGGGPSSYNEQFF. The CDR3 region has the DNA TGTGCCAGCAGTGTTCTAGCGGGAGGAGGTCCGAGCTCCTACAATGAGCAGTTCTTC. The full variable domain, in which reference TRBV2 and TRBJ2-1 provide the parts outside the CDR3, is EPEVTQTPSHQVTQMGQEVILRCVPISNHLYFYWYRQILGQKVEFLVSFYNNEISEKSEIFDDQFSVERPDGSNFTLKIRSTKLEDSAMYFCASSVLAGGGPSSYNEQFFGPGTRLTVL.

V and J are TRBV23-1 and TRBJ2-2; 9 positions agree with TRBD2. TRBV23-1 is placed among ORFs of uncertain function. CDR3 size: 14 residues. The J segment lost 9 bases and the V segment lost 9 bases, leaving 11 bases of the junction unmatched. Written as DNA, the CDR3 is TGCGCCAGTGAGCGGGGGGCAAAGGCCCGGGAGCTGTTTTTT. Residues: CASERGAKARELFF.

The chain is built from TRBV18 and TRBJ2-4; TRBD2 aligns across 14 bases. The CDR3 is 16 residues long. The ends lost 3 bases at V and 7 bases at J; junction bases unmatched: 5. CDR1 and CDR2 from the germline V gene are KGHSH and LQKENI. The CDR3 DNA is TGTGCCAGCTCACCGGGACTAGCGGGAGTGGGGAACATTCAGTACTTC. Translating gives CASSPGLAGVGNIQYF. The variable domain in full, completed from reference TRBV18 and TRBJ2-4, reads NAGVMQNPRHLVRRRGQEARLRCSPMKGHSHVYWYRQLPEEGLKFMVYLQKENIIDESGMPKERFSAEFPKEGPSILRIQQVVRGDSAAYFCASSPGLAGVGNIQYFGAGTRLSVL.

This clone has only a few counts. The J gene is TRBJ2-2, the V gene TRBV7-9; 9 nucleotides agree with TRBD2. Germline V gives CDR1 SEHNR, CDR2 FQNEAQ (reference sequence). The CDR3 loop spans 15 amino acids. The trim removed 5 bases at V and 4 bases at J, leaving 5 bases unmatched. CDR3 bases: TGTGCCAGCAGCCCGTTAGCGGGAGTCACCGGGGAGCTGTTTTTT. Its protein product is CASSPLAGVTGELFF. The variable domain in full, with the rest retrieved from reference TRBV7-9 and TRBJ2-2, is DTGVSQNPRHKITKRGQNVTFRCDPISEHNRLYWYRQTLGQGPEFLTYFQNEAQLEKSRLLSDRFSAERPKGSFSTLEIQRTEQGDSAMYLCASSPLAGVTGELFFGEGSRLTVL.

The chain is built from TRBV5-5 and TRBJ1-2; D perhaps matches TRBD1 (5 bases). Germline V gives CDR1 SGHKS, CDR2 YYEKEE (reference sequence). This CDR3 comprises 15 residues. Trimming shortened V by 0 bases and J by 4 bases, and 13 bases separated the two germline ends. CDR3 sequence: CASSLDRGGTYGYTF. As DNA, the CDR3 is TGTGCCAGCAGCTTGGACCGGGGAGGGACCTATGGCTACACCTTC.

The CDR3 nucleotides read TGTGCCAGCAGTGGACAGGGTACAGGTGGTGAGCAGTTCTTC. Its protein is CASSGQGTGGEQFF. The rearrangement uses TRBV2 and TRBJ2-1; 7 bases align to TRBD1. Germline assignment: CDR1 SNHLY and CDR2 FYNNEI. After removal of 4 bases from V and 9 bases from J, the junction contained 9 bases not matched to a gene. The CDR3 totals 14 residues. Full variable domain (outside the CDR3, taken from reference TRBV2 and TRBJ2-1): EPEVTQTPSHQVTQMGQEVILRCVPISNHLYFYWYRQILGQKVEFLVSFYNNEISEKSEIFDDQFSVERPDGSNFTLKIRSTKLEDSAMYFCASSGQGTGGEQFFGPGTRLTVL.

The chain couples TRBV4-2 to TRBJ2-1, with 8 bases fitting TRBD2. This CDR3 is built from 15 residues. With 1 base clipped from V and 9 bases from J, the junction kept 8 bases outside the gene matches. Germline assignment: CDR1 LGHNA and CDR2 YNFKEQ. CDR3 sequence (DNA): TGTGCCAGCAGCCAAGTGTCACTAGCGGACAGTGAGCAGTTCTTC. It specifies CASSQVSLADSEQFF.

This clone was detected only a few times. The V gene is TRBV3-1 (or the pseudogene TRBV3-2), the J gene TRBJ2-5; D remains ambiguous. Germline assignment: CDR1 LGHDT and CDR2 YNNKEL (reference sequence). The ends were cut back, 8 bases at V and 6 bases at J, with 19 bases in the middle. CDR3 size: 14 residues. CDR3 in DNA: TGTGCCAGCTTGATGTCCGACTCTGAAAAGACCCAGTACTTC. Translating gives CASLMSDSEKTQYF.

This chain links TRBV29-1 with TRBJ1-1; D is perhaps TRBD1 (6 bases). V lost 5 bases to trimming and J lost 6 bases, with 28 bases between them. The CDR3 sequence is 17 residues long. The germline V gene encodes CDR1 SQVTM and CDR2 ANQGSEA. For the CDR3, the DNA is TGCAGCGTTCCGAGGGGAGGGGGGCCGGAATTCTACGCTGAAGCTTTCTTT. Amino acids: CSVPRGGGPEFYAEAFF.

The gene calls are TRBV3-1 (or the pseudogene TRBV3-2) and TRBJ2-1, with 8 positions matching TRBD2. Germline trimming cut 4 bases from V and 5 bases from J; bases unmatched to any gene: 7. From germline, CDR1 is LGHDT and CDR2 YNNKEL (reference sequence). The CDR3 contains 15 residues. Here the CDR3 DNA reads TGTGCCAGCAGCCTAGCGGGAAGGAGGGACAATGAGCAGTTCTTC. Translation gives CASSLAGRRDNEQFF.

The chain is built from TRBV3-1 (or the pseudogene TRBV3-2) and TRBJ2-5, with TRBD2 identical over 7 bases. Germline CDR1 LGHDT, CDR2 YNNKEL (reference sequence). Unmatched junction bases numbered 5, after V lost 2 bases and J lost 2 bases. The CDR3 has 15 amino acids. In DNA, the CDR3 is TGTGCCAGCAGCCAACCTCTAGCGGCACAAGAGACCCAGTACTTC. This sequence encodes CASSQPLAAQETQYF.

The chain has TRBV5-4 and TRBJ2-1; tentative D call: TRBD2 (6 bases). Per germline, CDR1 SGHNT and CDR2 YYREEE (reference sequence). The CDR3 is made up of 13 amino acids. Trimming took off 0 bases at V and 9 bases at J, with 10 bases between the two ends. CDR3 sequence (DNA): TGTGCCAGCAGCTTGGCCCGGAGGGGTGAGCAGTTCTTC. This encodes CASSLARRGEQFF.

The chain uses TRBV6-1 and TRBJ2-7, with a tentative D call TRBD2 (5 bases). CDR3 length equals 15 residues. CDR1 and CDR2 (germline): MNHNS, SASEGT. Trimming stripped 3 bases from V and 6 bases from J, with 18 bases between. DNA for the CDR3: TGTGCCAGCAGTGAGACCCGACGGGGTAGTGGCGAGCAGTACTTC. Amino acids: CASSETRRGSGEQYF.

A single count supports this clone. The chain employs TRBV6-5 and TRBJ2-1, with 7 nucleotides matching TRBD1. In germline, CDR1 is MNHEY, CDR2 SVGAGI. The CDR3 length is 15 residues. J gave up 3 bases and V 6 bases, and 8 bases lay outside the gene matches. CDR3 region: CASRTDRAFYNEQFF. CDR3 nucleotide sequence: TGTGCCAGCAGAACCGACAGGGCTTTCTACAATGAGCAGTTCTTC.

The gene calls are TRBV7-2 and TRBJ2-3; weak D call: TRBD2 (5 bases). CDR1 and CDR2 (germline): SGHTA, FQGNSA. The CDR3 extends over 16 amino acids. V gave up 5 bases and J gave up 1 base, with 16 bases separating them. CDR3 residues: CASSRVATRGTDTQYF. CDR3 DNA: TGTGCCAGCAGCCGGGTAGCGACGAGGGGCACAGATACGCAGTATTTT.

This chain joins TRBV7-9 and TRBJ1-1; D is ambiguous. The germline CDR1 and CDR2 sequences are SEHNR and FQNEAQ (reference sequence). The CDR3 is 14 amino acids. Trimming took off 5 bases at V and 5 bases at J, with 15 bases between the two ends. The CDR3 bases are TGTGCCAGCAGCCCGCCCGGGGTTCGGACTGAAGCTTTCTTT. It yields the protein CASSPPGVRTEAFF.

J is TRBJ1-3 and V is TRBV29-1; D unclear. This CDR3 comprises 12 residues. V was clipped by 7 bases and J by 4 bases, with 11 bases between them. The germline V gene encodes CDR1 SQVTM and CDR2 ANQGSEA. CDR3 in amino acids: CSAEGGGNTIYF. In DNA form, the CDR3 reads TGCAGCGCGGAGGGCGGGGGAAACACCATATATTTT.